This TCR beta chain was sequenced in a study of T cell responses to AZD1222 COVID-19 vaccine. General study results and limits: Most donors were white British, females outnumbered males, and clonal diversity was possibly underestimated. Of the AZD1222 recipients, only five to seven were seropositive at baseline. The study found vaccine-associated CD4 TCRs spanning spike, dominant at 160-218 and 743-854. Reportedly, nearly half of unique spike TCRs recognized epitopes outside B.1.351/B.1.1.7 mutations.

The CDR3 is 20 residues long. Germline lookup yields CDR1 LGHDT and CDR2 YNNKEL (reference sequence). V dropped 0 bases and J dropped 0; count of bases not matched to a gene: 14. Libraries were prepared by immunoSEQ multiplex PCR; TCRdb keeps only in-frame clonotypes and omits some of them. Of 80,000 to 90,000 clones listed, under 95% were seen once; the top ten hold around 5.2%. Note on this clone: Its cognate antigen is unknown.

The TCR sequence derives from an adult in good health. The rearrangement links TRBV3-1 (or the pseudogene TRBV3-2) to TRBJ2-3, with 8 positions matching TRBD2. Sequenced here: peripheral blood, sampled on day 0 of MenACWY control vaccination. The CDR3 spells CASSQDLLGLVGISTDTQYF. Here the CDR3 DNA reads TGTGCCAGCAGCCAAGATTTGTTGGGACTAGTGGGGATTAGCACAGATACGCAGTATTTT.